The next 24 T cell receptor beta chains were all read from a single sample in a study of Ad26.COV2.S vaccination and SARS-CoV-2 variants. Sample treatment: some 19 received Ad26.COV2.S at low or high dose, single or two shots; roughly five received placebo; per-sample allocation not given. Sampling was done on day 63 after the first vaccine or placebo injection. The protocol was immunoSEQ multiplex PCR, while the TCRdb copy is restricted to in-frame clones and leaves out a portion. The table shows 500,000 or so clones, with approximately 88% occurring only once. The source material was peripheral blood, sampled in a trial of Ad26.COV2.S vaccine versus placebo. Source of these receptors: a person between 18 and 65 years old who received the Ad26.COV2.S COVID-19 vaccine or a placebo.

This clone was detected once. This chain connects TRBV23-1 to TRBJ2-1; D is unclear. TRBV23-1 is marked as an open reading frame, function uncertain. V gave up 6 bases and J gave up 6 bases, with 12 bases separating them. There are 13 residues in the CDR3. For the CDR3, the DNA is TGCGCCAGCAGATTAGGACCTCTCAATGAGCAGTTCTTC. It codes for CASRLGPLNEQFF.

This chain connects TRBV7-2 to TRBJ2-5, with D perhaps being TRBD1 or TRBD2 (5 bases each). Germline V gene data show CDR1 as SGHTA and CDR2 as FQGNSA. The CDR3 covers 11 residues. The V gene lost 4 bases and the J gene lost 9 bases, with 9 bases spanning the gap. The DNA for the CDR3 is TGTGCCAGCAGCTCCAGGGACGCCCAGTACTTC. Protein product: CASSSRDAQYF.

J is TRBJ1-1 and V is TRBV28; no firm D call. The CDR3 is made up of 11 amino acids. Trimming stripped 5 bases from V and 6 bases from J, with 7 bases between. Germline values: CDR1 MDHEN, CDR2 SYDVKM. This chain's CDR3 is CASSVSPEAFF. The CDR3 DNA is TGTGCCAGCAGTGTATCCCCTGAAGCTTTCTTT.

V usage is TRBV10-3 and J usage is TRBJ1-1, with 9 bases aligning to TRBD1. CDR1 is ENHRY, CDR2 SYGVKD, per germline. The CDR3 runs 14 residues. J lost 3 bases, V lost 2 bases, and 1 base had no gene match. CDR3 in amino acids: CAISERTGDTEAFF. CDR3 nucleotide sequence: TGTGCCATCAGTGAGAGGACAGGGGACACTGAAGCTTTCTTT.

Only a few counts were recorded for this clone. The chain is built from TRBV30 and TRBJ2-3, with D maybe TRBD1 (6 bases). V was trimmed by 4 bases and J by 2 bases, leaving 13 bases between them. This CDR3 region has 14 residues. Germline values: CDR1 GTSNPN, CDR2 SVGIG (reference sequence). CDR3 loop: CAWMPGHNTDTQYF. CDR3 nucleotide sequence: TGTGCCTGGATGCCGGGACATAACACAGATACGCAGTATTTT. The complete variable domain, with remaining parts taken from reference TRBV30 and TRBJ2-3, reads SQTIHQWPATLVQPVGSPLSLECTVEGTSNPNLYWYRQAAGRGLQLLFYSVGIGQISSEVPQNLSASRPQDRQFILSSKKLLLSDSGFYLCAWMPGHNTDTQYFGPGTRLTVL.

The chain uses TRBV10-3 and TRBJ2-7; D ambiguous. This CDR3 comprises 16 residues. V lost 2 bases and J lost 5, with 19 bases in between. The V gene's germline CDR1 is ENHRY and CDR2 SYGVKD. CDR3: CAISEPSPGAFNEQYF. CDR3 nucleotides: TGTGCCATCAGTGAGCCTTCGCCGGGCGCCTTCAACGAGCAGTACTTC.

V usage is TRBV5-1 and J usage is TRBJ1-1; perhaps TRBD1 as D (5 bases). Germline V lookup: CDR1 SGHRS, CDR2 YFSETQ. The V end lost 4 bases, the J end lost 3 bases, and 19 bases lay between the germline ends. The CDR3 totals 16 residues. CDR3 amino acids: CASSPLGGIRDTEAFF. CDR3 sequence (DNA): TGCGCCAGCAGCCCCCTCGGGGGGATTCGGGACACTGAAGCTTTCTTT.

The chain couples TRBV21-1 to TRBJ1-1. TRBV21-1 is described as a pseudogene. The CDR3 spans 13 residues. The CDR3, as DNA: TGTGCCAGCAGCAAACAGGAGGGCACTGAAGCTTTCTTT. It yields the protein CASSKQEGTEAFF.

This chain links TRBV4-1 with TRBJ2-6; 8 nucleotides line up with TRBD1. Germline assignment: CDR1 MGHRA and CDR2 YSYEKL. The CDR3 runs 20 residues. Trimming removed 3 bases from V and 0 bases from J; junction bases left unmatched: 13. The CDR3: CASSHPKSRTGSSGANVLTF. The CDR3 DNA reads TGCGCCAGCAGCCACCCAAAATCCCGGACAGGGTCCTCTGGGGCCAACGTCCTGACTTTC.

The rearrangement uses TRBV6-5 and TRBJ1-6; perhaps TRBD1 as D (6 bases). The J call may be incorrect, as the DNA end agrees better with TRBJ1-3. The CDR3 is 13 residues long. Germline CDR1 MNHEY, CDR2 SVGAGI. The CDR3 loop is CASSYSIGGQIYF. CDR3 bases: TGTGCCAGCAGTTACTCGATTGGGGGGCAGATATATTTT.

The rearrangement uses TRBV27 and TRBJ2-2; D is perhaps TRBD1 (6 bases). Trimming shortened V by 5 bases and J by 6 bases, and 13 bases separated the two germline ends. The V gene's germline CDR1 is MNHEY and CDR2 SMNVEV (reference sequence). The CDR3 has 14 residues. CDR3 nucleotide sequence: TGTGCCAGCAGTGGACAGCTCATTGCCGGGGAGCTGTTTTTT. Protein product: CASSGQLIAGELFF.

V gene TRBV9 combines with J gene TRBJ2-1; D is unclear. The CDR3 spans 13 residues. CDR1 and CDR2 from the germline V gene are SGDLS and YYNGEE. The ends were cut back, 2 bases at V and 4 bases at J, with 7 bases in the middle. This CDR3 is CASSVRGYNEQFF. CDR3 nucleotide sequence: TGTGCCAGCAGCGTCCGCGGTTACAATGAGCAGTTCTTC.

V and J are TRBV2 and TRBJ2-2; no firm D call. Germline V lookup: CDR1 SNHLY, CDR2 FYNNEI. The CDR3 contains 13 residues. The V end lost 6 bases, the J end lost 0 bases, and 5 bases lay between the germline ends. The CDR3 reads CASRRSNTGELFF. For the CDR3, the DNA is TGTGCCAGCAGGCGGTCGAACACCGGGGAGCTGTTTTTT.

The CDR3 DNA reads TGCAGCGTTGAAGATCTACGGATGTTCGCTGAAGCTTTCTTT. Protein product: CSVEDLRMFAEAFF. This chain joins TRBV29-1 and TRBJ1-1, with D unresolved. CDR1 and CDR2 (germline): SQVTM, ANQGSEA. V lost 0 bases and J lost 6, with 14 bases in between. The length of the CDR3 is 14 residues.

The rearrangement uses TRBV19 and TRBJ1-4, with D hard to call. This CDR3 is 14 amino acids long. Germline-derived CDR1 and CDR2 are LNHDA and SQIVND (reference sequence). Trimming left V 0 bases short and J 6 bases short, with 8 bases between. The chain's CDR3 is CASSIDVGYEKLFF. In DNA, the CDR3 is TGTGCCAGTAGTATAGACGTAGGATATGAAAAACTGTTTTTT.

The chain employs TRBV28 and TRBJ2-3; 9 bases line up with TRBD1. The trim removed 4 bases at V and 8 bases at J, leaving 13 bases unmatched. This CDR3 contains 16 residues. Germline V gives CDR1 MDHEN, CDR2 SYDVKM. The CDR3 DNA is TGTGCCAGCAGTTCCCCCACACAGGGGGCCTCTCGTACGCAGTATTTT. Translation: CASSSPTQGASRTQYF.

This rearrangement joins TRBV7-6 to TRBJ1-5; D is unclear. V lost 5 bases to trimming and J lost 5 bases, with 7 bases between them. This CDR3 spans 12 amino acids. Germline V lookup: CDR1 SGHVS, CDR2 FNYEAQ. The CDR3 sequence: CASSPLHQPQHF. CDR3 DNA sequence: TGTGCCAGCAGCCCCCTTCATCAGCCCCAGCATTTT.

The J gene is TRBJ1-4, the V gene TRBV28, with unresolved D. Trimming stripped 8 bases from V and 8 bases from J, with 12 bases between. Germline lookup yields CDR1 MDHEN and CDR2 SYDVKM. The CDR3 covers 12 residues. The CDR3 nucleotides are TGTGCCAGCGGAAGCCCGGGGGAAAAACTGTTTTTT. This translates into CASGSPGEKLFF.

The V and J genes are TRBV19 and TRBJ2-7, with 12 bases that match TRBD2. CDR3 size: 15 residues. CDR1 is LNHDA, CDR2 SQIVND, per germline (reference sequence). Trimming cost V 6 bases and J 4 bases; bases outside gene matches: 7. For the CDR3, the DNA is TGTGCCAGTAGCCAGACTAGCGGGAGTTTTTACGAGCAGTACTTC. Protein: CASSQTSGSFYEQYF.

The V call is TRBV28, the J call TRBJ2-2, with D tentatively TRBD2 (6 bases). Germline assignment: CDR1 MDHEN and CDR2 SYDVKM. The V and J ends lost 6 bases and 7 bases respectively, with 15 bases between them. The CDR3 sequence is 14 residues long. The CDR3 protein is CASRAGLLGGELFF. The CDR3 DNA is TGTGCCAGCAGGGCGGGACTTTTGGGCGGGGAGCTGTTTTTT.

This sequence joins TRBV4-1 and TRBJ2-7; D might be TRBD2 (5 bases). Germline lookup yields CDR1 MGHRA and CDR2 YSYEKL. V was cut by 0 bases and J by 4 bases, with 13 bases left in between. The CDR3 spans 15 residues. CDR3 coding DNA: TGCGCCAGCAGCCAAGAACAAAGCGGACCTTACGAGCAGTACTTC. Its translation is CASSQEQSGPYEQYF.

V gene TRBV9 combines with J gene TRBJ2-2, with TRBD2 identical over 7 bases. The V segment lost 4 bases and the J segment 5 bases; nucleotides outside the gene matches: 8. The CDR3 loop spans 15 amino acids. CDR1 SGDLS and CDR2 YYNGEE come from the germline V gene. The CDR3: CASSLGLVGTGELFF. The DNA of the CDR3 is TGTGCCAGCAGCCTAGGACTAGTTGGAACCGGGGAGCTGTTTTTT.

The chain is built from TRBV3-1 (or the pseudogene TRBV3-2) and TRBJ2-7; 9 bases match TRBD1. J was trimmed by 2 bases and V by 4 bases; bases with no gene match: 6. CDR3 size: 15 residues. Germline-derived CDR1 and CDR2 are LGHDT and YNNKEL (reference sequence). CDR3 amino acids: CASSLPGTGPYEQYF. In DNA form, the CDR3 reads TGTGCCAGCAGCCTCCCCGGGACAGGGCCCTACGAGCAGTACTTC.

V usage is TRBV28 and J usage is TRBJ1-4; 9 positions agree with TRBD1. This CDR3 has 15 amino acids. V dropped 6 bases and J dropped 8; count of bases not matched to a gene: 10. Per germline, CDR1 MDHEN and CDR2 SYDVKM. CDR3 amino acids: CASRRPGQGKEKLFF. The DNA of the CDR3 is TGTGCCAGCAGGCGTCCGGGACAGGGAAAGGAAAAACTGTTTTTT.